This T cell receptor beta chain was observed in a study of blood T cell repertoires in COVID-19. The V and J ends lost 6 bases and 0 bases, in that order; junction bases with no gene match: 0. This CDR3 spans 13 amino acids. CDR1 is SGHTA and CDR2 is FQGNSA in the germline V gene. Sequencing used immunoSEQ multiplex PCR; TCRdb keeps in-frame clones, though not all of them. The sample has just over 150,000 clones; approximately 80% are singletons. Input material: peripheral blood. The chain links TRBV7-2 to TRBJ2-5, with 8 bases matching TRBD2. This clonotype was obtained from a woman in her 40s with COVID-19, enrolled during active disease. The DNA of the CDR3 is TGTGCCAGCAGGGGACTAGACCAAGAGACCCAGTACTTC. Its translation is CASRGLDQETQYF.